The rows below give T cell receptor beta chains drawn from one sample of a study of T cell repertoires in cytomegalovirus infection. Via MiXCR, TCRdb re-called the reads, giving one row per CDR3 protein. The sample comprises just over 300,000 distinct CDR3 sequences, about 17% of which are singletons, and 12% rests with the top ten. The sample comprised PBMCs. Receptors originate from a human donor in good health (CMV status not recorded). Some clones in this sample may be carry-over from other donors' samples. Both conserved end residues are part of each CDR3. D genes are given only for firm matches. Expanded clones get a size class; other rows say once, few or many, or leave the size out.

many,TRBV10-3,.,TRBJ2-7,TGTGCCATCAGTGGGGCCGGAGGGTCGGGTAGCTCCTACGAGCAGTACTTC,CAISGAGGSGSSYEQYF
few,TRBV19,TRBD1,TRBJ2-7,TGTGCCAGTAGTATGTCCCGACGGGACAGGGGGCCGTACGAGCAGTACTTC,CASSMSRRDRGPYEQYF
.,TRBV2,TRBD1,TRBJ2-3,TGTGCCAGCAGTCCTGGGACAGGATCCAATACGCAGTATTTT,CASSPGTGSNTQYF
few,TRBV28,TRBD2,TRBJ2-3,TGTGCCAGCATTCCGGGGGGAGGTCCCCAAGATACGCAGTATTTT,CASIPGGGPQDTQYF
few,TRBV6-1,.,TRBJ1-6,TGTGCCAGCAGTAGTAACAGGAGATCACCCCTCCACTTT,CASSSNRRSPLHF
few,TRBV6-1,TRBD1,TRBJ1-1,TGTGCCACCGGACAGGGCGCGCAGTACACTGAAGCTTTCTTT,CATGQGAQYTEAFF
.,TRBV12-3/TRBV12-4,.,TRBJ2-3,TGTGCCAGCAGTTCTTCAGGGGCCGGAGCAGATACGCAGTATTTT,CASSSSGAGADTQYF
many,TRBV24-1,.,TRBJ1-5,TGTGCCACTGAGGGGTCCGATACCAATCAGCCCCAGCATTTT,CATEGSDTNQPQHF
few,TRBV7-9,.,TRBJ1-6,TGTGCCAGCAGCTTCCGGGTAGATTCACCCCTCCACTTT,CASSFRVDSPLHF
.,TRBV11-3,.,TRBJ2-2,TGTGCCAGCAGCTTAGGTAGCATGAACACCGGGGAGCTGTTTTTT,CASSLGSMNTGELFF
.,TRBV15,TRBD1,TRBJ1-6,TGTGCCACCAGCAGAGAGATAAGGACAGGGAATTCACCCCTCCACTTT,CATSREIRTGNSPLHF
.,TRBV5-4,.,TRBJ2-5,TGTGCCAGCAGCGTTTCGACGTTTCGGGTTGGAGAGACCCAGTACTTC,CASSVSTFRVGETQYF
many,TRBV7-6,TRBD2,TRBJ2-3,TGTGCCAGCAGCTCCCCACTAGCGGGGAGCACAGATACGCAGTATTTT,CASSSPLAGSTDTQYF